A single sample gave rise to the 10 T cell receptor beta chains below, sequenced in a study of blood T cells in healthy people across ages. It was with a sample-barcoded 5' primer and a J-beta primer mix that a second PCR of roughly 7 to 12 cycles was run. TCRdb re-analysed the 5' RACE reads in MiXCR, keeping a single row per CDR3 protein. The sample shows 600,000 to 800,000 distinct CDR3 sequences, around 20% of them seen only once. Material for sequencing was blood. The receptors shown here come from a man between 65 and 85 years old in good health.

This clonotype came up a few times. This chain joins TRBV19 and TRBJ2-5, with TRBD1 as a possible D gene (6 bases). Trimming stripped 9 bases from V and 0 bases from J, with 14 bases between. The V gene's germline CDR1 is LNHDA and CDR2 SQIVND (reference sequence). This CDR3 is built from 14 residues. The CDR3 loop is CASRNRQDQETQYF. CDR3 nucleotide sequence: TGTGCCAGCAGAAATAGACAGGACCAAGAGACCCAGTACTTC.

V and J are TRBV30 and TRBJ2-5; possible D gene TRBD2, 5 bases. With 4 bases removed from V and 4 bases from J, the gap between germline ends came to 13 bases. Germline loops: CDR1 GTSNPN, CDR2 SVGIG (reference sequence). This CDR3 is 13 amino acids long. The CDR3 region has the DNA TGTGCCTGGATCGCGGGCCCAGGAGAGACCCAGTACTTC. Protein sequence: CAWIAGPGETQYF.

This clonotype was counted a few times. One end of the junction is discordant with germline, which a read error may explain. DNA of the CDR3: TGTGCCAGTAGCGTAATCCGGACTGAGGTGAATGAGCAGTTCTTC. The encoded protein is CASSVIRTEVNEQFF. The chain has TRBV9 and TRBJ2-5; the D gene is possibly TRBD2 (5 bases). Judging by the DNA end, TRBJ2-1 fits better; the J call may be wrong. In germline, CDR1 is SGDLS, CDR2 YYNGEE. CDR3 length: 15 amino acids.

In this sample, this clonotype turned up a few times. The gene calls are TRBV3-1 and TRBJ1-1; D not resolved. The CDR3 covers 16 residues. Germline CDR1 and CDR2: LGHDT and YNNKEL (reference sequence). V was pared by 2 bases and J by 1 base, with 14 bases between. The CDR3 DNA is TGTGCCAGCAGCCAAATACTTCCTGGCGGGAACACTGAAGCTTTCTTT. Its protein is CASSQILPGGNTEAFF.

V usage is TRBV20-1 and J usage is TRBJ2-5, with 8 bases matching TRBD2. CDR1 and CDR2 from the germline V gene are DFQATT and SNEGSKA (reference sequence). The V gene end was trimmed by 6 bases and the J gene end by 0 bases; junction bases not matched to a gene: 9. This CDR3 has 15 amino acids. CDR3 sequence reads: CSASGGWEYQETQYF. The CDR3 DNA reads TGCAGTGCCTCGGGGGGGTGGGAGTACCAAGAGACCCAGTACTTC.

This clonotype was seen a handful of times. V usage is TRBV29-1 and J usage is TRBJ2-7, with TRBD2 as a possible D gene (5 bases). The CDR3 has 13 residues. CDR1 SQVTM and CDR2 ANQGSEA come from the germline V gene. V was clipped by 4 bases and J by 0 bases, with 10 bases between them. The CDR3 sequence is CSVGGPSSYEQYF. Here the CDR3 DNA reads TGCAGCGTTGGCGGGCCGAGCTCCTACGAGCAGTACTTC.

The chain joins TRBV20-1 to TRBJ2-1; 10 nucleotides align to TRBD2. The germline V gene has CDR1 DFQATT and CDR2 SNEGSKA (reference sequence). CDR3 length: 14 residues. The junction had 4 bases not matched to a gene; V was cut back by 2 bases and J by 6 bases. The CDR3 region is CSARLAGASNEQFF. The CDR3 nucleotides are TGCAGTGCTAGACTAGCGGGAGCTTCCAATGAGCAGTTCTTC.

The chain is built from TRBV15 and TRBJ2-5; D is perhaps TRBD1 or TRBD2 (6 bases each). TRBJ2-7 explains the end of the DNA better; the J call may be wrong. The germline CDR1 and CDR2 sequences are LNHNV and YYDKDF (reference sequence). This CDR3 has 15 amino acids. CDR3 protein: CATSKGGMGSYEQYF. DNA of the CDR3: TGTGCCACCAGCAAGGGGGGAATGGGATCCTACGAGCAGTACTTC.

This clonotype was detected a few times. The chain joins TRBV6-5 to TRBJ2-4; a possible D gene is TRBD1 (6 bases). Trimming removed 5 bases at V and 5 bases at J, with 13 bases between. This CDR3 is built from 14 residues. Germline lookup yields CDR1 MNHEY and CDR2 SVGAGI. The CDR3, as DNA: TGTGCCAGCAGTCACAGGGCATTGCAAAACATTCAGTACTTC. This codes for CASSHRALQNIQYF.

This clonotype came up a few times. V and J are TRBV24-1 and TRBJ2-1; D tentatively reads TRBD1 or TRBD2 (5 bases each). The CDR3 runs 13 residues. Looked up from germline, CDR1 is KGHDR and CDR2 is SFDVKD. V was shortened by 9 bases and J by 5 bases, with 13 bases between the two germline ends. The CDR3 bases are TGTGCCACCGCCGGGACCCGGGACAATGAGCAGTTCTTC. Translated, it gives CATAGTRDNEQFF.